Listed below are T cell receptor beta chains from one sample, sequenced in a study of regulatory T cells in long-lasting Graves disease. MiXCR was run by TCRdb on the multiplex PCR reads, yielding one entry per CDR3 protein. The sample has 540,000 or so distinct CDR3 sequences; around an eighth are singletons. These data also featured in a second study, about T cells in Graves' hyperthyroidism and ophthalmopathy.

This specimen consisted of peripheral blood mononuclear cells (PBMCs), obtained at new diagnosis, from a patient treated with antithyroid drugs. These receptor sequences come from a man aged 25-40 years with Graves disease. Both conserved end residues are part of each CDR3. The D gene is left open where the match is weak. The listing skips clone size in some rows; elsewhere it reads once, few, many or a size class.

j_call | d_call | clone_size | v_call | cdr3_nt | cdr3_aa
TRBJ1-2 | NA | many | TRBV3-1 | TGTGCCAGCAGTTCAGGGGAACGGGGCTACACCTTC | CASSSGERGYTF
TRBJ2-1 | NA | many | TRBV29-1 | TGCAGCGTTGGTCGGGATTCCGATGAGCAGTTCTTC | CSVGRDSDEQFF
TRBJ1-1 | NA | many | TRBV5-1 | TGCGCCAGCAGAGGTTTAGGGCCCCTCACTGAAGCTTTCTTT | CASRGLGPLTEAFF
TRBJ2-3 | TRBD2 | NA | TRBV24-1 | TGTGCCACCAGTGGACTAGCGGGAGGGCGGGATACGCAGTATTTT | CATSGLAGGRDTQYF
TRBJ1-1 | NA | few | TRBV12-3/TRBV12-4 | TGTGCCAGCACCCCAGGGTTTGGGACTGAAGCTTTCTTT | CASTPGFGTEAFF
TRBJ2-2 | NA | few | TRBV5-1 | TGCGCCGGCAGCTTGGCCAGGGAGCTGTTTTTT | CAGSLARELFF
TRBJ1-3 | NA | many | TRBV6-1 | TGTGCCAGCAGTCGACAGCACTCTGGAAACACCATATATTTT | CASSRQHSGNTIYF
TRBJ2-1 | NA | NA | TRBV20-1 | TGCAGTGCTAGGGGACCAGGGGCGAGGACCTACAATGAGCAGTTCTTC | CSARGPGARTYNEQFF
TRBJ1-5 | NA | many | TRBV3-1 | TGTGCCAGCAGCCAACCCGAAACAGGGAGCCTCAATCAGCCCCAGCATTTT | CASSQPETGSLNQPQHF
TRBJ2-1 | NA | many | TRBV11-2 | TGTGCCAGCGTCCGGTCTCCCGCTTACAATGAGCAGTTCTTC | CASVRSPAYNEQFF
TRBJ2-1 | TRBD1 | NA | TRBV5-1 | TGCGCCAGCGAGACAGGGCGGACTGGGCACAATGAGCAGTTCTTC | CASETGRTGHNEQFF
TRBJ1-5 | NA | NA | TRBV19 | TGTGCCACTGGACAGCCCCAGACCCAGCATTTT | CATGQPQTQHF
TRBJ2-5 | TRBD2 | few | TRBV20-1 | TGCAGTGCTAACGGACTAGCGGAGTACCAAGAGACCCAGTACTTC | CSANGLAEYQETQYF
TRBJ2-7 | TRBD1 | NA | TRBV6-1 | TGTGCCAGCAGGGGCCCGGGACAGGTCTCCTACGAGCAGTACTTC | CASRGPGQVSYEQYF
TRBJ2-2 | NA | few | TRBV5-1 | TGCGCCAGCAGCTTGGTAAAGGGGACCTCTCGTAGTAACACCGGGGAGCTGTTTTTT | CASSLVKGTSRSNTGELFF
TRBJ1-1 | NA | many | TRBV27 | TGTGCCAGCAGTCCTGAGGGGAGGGTCAGCACTGAAGCTTTCTTT | CASSPEGRVSTEAFF
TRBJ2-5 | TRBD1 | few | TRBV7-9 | TGTGCCAGCAGCTTAGACCAGACAGGGCAGGCGGAGACCCAGTACTTC | CASSLDQTGQAETQYF
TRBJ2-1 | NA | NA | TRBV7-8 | TGTGCCAGCAGATCAACCCGGCTGGCCGGCCGGGATGGGCAGTTCTTC | CASRSTRLAGRDGQFF
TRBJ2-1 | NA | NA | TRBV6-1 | TGTGCCAGCAGACGCGGACTTACCCTGGGGAATGAGCAGTTCTTC | CASRRGLTLGNEQFF
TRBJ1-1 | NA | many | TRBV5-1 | TGCGCCAGCAGCTTGGATGGGGGGCCCGACACTGAAGCTTTCTTT | CASSLDGGPDTEAFF
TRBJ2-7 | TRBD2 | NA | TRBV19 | TGTGCCAGTAGTCTCCGGGTAGCGGGAGCTCCGACCTACGAGCAGTACTTC | CASSLRVAGAPTYEQYF
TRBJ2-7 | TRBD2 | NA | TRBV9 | TGTGCCAGCAGCCCGGGGGGGGGGAGGTACTCCTACGAGCAGTACTTC | CASSPGGGRYSYEQYF
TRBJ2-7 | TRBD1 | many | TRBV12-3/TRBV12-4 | TGTGCCAGCAGCTTAATGGGACAGGGCAACGAGCAGTACTTC | CASSLMGQGNEQYF
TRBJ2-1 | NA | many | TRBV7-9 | TGTGCCAGCAGCCCCCCACAGGGAAGCTCCTACAATGAGCAGTTCTTC | CASSPPQGSSYNEQFF
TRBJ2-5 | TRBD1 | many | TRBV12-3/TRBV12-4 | TGTGCCAGCAGGGGGACAGGCAAATTGGGGACCCAGTACTTC | CASRGTGKLGTQYF
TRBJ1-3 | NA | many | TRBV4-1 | TGCGCCAGCAGCCAAGATCCCGAGGACACCATATATTTT | CASSQDPEDTIYF
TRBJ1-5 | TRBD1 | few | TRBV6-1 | TGTGCCAGCAGTGGGGACAGTCGGGGGAATCAGCCCCAGCATTTT | CASSGDSRGNQPQHF
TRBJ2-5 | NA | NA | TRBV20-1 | TGCAGTGCTCCCCCGCGGGACCCCCAAGAGACCCAGTACTTC | CSAPPRDPQETQYF
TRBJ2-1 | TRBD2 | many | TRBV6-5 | TGTGCCAGCAGTTATTCGGCGGGAGACGGAGATGAGCAGTTCTTC | CASSYSAGDGDEQFF
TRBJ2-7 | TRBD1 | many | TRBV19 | TGTGCCAGCGCAAGACCGGGACAGGGCTACGAGCAGTACTTC | CASARPGQGYEQYF
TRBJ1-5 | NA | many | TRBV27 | TGTGCCAGCAGATGGGACTTCAATCAGCCCCAGCATTTT | CASRWDFNQPQHF
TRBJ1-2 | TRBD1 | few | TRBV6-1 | TGTGCCAGCAGTGAAGTCGACAGGGGGAGATTTGGCTACACCTTC | CASSEVDRGRFGYTF
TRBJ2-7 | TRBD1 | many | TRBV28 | TGTGCCAGCAGTAATGGGGACAGGGGGCACGAGCAGTACTTC | CASSNGDRGHEQYF
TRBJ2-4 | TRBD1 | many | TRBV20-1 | TGCAGTGCTCGCGGACAGGGGATAGAGTACATTCAGTACTTC | CSARGQGIEYIQYF
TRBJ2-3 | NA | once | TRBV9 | TGTGCCAGTTCGGGGGGAAGGGGGGGTGCTCCCCTAAATACGCAGTATTTT | CASSGGRGGAPLNTQYF
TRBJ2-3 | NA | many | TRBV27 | TGTGCCAGCGCCCTCACACAGTCTAGCACAGATACGCAGTATTTT | CASALTQSSTDTQYF
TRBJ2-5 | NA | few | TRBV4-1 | TGCGCCAGCAGCCAAGATACGACGTACGAGACCCAGTACTTC | CASSQDTTYETQYF
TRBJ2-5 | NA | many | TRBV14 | TGTGCCAGCAGCCGGGATTTAGGGGAGACCCAGTACTTC | CASSRDLGETQYF
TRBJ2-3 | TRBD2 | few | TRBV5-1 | TGCGCCAGCAGCTCCGGACTAGCGGGAGGAGTCACAGATACGCAGTATTTT | CASSSGLAGGVTDTQYF
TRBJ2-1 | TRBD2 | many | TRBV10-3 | TGTGCCATCAGTGAGGTCCAGCGGGAGGTCCACAATGAGCAGTTCTTC | CAISEVQREVHNEQFF
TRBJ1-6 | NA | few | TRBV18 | TGTGCCAGCTCACGATACGACCGGCCCCTCCACTTT | CASSRYDRPLHF
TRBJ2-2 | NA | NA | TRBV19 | TGTGCCAGTAGTATAGCAAAATCCACCGGGGAGCTGTTTTTT | CASSIAKSTGELFF
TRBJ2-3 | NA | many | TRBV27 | TGTGCCAGCAGTTCCCTTAGGGACCTCGGGACAGATACGCAGTATTTT | CASSSLRDLGTDTQYF
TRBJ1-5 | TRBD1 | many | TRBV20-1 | TGCAGTGCGGAGCCGACAGGGTTGAACCAGCCCCAGCATTTT | CSAEPTGLNQPQHF
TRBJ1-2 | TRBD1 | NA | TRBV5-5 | TGTGCCAGCAGCCCAACAGGGGTATATGGCTACACCTTC | CASSPTGVYGYTF
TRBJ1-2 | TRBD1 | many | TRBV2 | TGTGCCAGCAGTGTCGATGGGACAGGGGATGGCTACACCTTC | CASSVDGTGDGYTF
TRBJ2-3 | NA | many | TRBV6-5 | TGTGCCAGCAGTTACTATGTAGCGGAAACAGATACGCAGTATTTT | CASSYYVAETDTQYF
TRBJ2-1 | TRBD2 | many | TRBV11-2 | TGTGCCAGCAGCCAGGGAGCGGGAGGTCTCAATGAGCAGTTCTTC | CASSQGAGGLNEQFF
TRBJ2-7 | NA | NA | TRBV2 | TGCGCCAGCAGCACCCAGGACGGGAGCTCCTACGAGCAGTACTTC | CASSTQDGSSYEQYF
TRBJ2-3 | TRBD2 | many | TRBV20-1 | TGCAGTGCTCGGACTAGTCCTGGCACAGATACGCAGTATTTT | CSARTSPGTDTQYF
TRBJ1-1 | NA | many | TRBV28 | TGTGCCAGCATAAATCCGCCCGTCACTGAAGCTTTCTTT | CASINPPVTEAFF